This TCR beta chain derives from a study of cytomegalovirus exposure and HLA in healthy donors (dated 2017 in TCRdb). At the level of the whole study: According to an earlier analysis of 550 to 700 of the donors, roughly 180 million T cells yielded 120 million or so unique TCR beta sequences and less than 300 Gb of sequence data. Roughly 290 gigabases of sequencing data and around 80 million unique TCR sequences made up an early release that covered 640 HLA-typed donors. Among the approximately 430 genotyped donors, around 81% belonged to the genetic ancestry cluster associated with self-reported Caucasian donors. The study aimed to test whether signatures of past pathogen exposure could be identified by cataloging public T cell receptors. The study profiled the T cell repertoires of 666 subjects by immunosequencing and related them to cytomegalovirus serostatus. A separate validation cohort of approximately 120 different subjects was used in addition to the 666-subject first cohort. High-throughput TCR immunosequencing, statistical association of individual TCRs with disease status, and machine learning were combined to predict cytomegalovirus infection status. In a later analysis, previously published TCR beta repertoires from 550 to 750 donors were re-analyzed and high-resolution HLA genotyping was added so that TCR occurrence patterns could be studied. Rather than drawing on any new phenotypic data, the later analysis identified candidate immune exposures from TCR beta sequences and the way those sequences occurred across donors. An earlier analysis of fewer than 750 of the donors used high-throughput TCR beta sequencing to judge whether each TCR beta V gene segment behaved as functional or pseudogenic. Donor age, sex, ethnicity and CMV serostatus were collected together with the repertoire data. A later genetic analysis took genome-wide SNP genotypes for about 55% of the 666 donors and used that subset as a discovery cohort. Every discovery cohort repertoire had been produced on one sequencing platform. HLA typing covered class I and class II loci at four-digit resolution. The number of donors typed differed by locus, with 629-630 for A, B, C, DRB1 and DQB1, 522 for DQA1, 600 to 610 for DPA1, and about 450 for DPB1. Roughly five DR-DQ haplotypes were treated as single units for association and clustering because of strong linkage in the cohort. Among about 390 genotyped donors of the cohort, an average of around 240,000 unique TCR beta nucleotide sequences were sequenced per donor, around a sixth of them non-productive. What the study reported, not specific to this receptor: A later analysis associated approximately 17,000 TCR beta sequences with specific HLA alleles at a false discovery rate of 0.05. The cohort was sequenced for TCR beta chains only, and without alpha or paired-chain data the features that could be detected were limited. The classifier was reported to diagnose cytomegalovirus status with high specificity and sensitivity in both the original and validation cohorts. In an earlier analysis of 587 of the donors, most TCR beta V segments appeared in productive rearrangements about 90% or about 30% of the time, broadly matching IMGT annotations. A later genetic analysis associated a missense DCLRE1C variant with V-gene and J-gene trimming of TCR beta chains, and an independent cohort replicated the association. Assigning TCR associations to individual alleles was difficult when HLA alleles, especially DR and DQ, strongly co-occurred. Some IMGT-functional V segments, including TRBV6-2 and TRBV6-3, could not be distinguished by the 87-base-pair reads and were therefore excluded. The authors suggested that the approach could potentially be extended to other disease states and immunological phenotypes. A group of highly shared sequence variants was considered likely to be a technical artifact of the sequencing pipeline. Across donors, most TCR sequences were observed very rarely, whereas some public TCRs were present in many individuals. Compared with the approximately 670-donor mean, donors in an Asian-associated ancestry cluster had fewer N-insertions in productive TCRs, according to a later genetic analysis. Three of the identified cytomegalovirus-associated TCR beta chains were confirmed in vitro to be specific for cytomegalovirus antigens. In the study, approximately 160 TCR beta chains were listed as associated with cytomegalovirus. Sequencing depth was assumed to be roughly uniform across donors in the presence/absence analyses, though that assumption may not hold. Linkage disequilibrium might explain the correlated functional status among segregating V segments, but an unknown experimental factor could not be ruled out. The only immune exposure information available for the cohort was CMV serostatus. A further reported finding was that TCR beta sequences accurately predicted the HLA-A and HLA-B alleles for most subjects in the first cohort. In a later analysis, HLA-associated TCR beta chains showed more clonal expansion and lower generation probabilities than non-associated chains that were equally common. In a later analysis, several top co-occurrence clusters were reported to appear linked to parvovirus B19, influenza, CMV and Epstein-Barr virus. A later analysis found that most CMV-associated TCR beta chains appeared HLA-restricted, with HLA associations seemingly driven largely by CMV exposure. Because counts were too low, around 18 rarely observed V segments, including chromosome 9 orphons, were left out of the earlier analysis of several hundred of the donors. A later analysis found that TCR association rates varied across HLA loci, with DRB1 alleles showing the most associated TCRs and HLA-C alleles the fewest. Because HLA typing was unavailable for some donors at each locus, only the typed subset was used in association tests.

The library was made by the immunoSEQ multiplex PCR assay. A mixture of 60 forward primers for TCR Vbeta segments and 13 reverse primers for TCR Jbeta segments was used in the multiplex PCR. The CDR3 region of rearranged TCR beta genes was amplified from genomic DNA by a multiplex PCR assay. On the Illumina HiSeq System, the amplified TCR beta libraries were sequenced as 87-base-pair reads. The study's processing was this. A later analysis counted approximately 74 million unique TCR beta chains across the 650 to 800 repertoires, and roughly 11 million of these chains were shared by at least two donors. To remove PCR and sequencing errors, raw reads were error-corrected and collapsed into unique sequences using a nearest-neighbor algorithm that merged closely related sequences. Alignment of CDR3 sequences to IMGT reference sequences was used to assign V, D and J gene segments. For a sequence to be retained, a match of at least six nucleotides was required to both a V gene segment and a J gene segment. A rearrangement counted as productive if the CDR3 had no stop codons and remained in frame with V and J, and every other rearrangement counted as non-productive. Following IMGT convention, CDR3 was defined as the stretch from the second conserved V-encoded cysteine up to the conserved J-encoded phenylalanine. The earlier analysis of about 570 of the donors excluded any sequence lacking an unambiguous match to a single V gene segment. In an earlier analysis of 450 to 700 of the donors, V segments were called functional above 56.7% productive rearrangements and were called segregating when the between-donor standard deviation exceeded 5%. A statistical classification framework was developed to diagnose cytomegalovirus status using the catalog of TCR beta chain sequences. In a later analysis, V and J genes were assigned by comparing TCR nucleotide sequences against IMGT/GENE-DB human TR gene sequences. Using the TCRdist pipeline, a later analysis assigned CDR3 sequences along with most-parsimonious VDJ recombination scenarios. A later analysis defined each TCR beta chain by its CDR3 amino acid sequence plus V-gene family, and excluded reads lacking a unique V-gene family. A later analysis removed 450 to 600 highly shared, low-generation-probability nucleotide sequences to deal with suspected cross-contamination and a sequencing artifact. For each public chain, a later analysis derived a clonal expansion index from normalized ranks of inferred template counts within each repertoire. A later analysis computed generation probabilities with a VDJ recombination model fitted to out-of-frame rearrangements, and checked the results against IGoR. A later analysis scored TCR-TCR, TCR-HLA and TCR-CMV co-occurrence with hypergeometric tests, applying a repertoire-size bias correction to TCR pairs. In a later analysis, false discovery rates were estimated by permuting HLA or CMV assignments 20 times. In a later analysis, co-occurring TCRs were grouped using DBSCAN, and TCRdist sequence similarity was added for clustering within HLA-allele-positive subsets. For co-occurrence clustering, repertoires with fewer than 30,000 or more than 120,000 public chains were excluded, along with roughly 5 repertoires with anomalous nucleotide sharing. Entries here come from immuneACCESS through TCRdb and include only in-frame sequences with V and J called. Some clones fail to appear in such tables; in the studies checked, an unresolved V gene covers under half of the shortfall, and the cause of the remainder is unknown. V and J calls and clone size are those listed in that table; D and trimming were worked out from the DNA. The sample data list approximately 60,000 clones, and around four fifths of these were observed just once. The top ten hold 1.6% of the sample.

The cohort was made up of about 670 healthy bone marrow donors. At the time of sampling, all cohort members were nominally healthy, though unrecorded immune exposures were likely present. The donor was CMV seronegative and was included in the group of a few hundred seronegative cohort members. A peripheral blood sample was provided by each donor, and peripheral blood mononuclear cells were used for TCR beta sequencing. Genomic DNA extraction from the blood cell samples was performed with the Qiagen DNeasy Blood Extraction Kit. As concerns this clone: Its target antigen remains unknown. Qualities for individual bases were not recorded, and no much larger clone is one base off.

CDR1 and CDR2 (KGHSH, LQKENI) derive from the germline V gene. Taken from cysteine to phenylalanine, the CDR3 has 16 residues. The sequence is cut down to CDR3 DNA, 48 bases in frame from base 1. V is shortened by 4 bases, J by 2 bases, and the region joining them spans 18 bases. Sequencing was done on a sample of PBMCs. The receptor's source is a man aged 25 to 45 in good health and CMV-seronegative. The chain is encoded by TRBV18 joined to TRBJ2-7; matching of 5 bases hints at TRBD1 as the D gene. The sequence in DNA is TGTGCCAGCTCACTTGGGGCCCCTGTCGTAGCCTACGAGCAGTACTTC. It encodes CASSLGAPVVAYEQYF.